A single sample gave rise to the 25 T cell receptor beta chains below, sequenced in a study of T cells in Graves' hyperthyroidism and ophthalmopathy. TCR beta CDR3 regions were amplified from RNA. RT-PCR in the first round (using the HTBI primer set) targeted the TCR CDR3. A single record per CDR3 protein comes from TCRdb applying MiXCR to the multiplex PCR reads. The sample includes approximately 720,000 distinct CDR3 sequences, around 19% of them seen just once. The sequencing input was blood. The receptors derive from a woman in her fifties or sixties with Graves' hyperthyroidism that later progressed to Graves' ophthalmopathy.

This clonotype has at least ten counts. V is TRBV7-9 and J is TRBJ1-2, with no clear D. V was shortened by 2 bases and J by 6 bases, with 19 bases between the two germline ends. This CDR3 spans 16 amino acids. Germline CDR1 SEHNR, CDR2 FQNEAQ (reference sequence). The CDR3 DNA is TGTGCCAGCAGCTTATTTCCCGCCGCCAGGTCTAATGGCTACACCTTC. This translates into CASSLFPAARSNGYTF. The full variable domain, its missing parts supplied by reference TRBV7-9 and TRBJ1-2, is DTGVSQNPRHKITKRGQNVTFRCDPISEHNRLYWYRQTLGQGPEFLTYFQNEAQLEKSRLLSDRFSAERPKGSFSTLEIQRTEQGDSAMYLCASSLFPAARSNGYTFGSGTRLTVV.

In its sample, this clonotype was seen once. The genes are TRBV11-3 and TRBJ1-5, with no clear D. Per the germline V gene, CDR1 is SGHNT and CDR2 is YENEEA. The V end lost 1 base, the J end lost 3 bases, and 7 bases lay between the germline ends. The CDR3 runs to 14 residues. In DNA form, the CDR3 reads TGTGCCAGCAGCTTAGTCCGGTTCAATCAGCCCCAGCATTTT. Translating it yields CASSLVRFNQPQHF.

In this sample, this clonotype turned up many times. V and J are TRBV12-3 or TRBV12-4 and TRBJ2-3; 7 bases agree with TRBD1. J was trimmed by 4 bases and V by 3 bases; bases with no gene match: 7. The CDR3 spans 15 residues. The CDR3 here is CASSLGQGDADTQYF. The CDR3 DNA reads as TGTGCCAGCAGTTTGGGGCAGGGGGACGCAGATACGCAGTATTTT.

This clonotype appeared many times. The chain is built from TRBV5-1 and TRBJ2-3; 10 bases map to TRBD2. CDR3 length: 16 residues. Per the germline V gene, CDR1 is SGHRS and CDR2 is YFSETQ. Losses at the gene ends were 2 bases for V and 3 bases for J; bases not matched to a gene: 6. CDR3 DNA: TGCGCCAGCAGCTTCCTAGCGGGGGCCGAGACAGATACGCAGTATTTT. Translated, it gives CASSFLAGAETDTQYF.

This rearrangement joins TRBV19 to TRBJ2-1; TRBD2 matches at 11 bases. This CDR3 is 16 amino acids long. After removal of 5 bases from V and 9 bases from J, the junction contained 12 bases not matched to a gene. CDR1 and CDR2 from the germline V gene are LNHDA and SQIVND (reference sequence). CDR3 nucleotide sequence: TGTGCCAGTAGTCACACTAGCGGGGGTTACCCCATTGAGCAGTTCTTC. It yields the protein CASSHTSGGYPIEQFF.

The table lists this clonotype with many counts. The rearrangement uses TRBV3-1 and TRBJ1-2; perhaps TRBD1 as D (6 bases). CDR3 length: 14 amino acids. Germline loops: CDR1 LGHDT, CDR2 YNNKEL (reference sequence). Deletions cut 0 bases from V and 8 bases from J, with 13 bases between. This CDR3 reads CASSQEAGVRGYTF. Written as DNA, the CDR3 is TGTGCCAGCAGCCAAGAGGCAGGGGTACGAGGCTACACCTTC.

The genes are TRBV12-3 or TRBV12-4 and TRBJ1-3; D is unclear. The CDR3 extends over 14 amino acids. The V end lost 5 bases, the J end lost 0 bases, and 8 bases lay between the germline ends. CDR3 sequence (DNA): TGTGCCAGCAGTAACGGGTTCTCTGGAAACACCATATATTTT. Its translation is CASSNGFSGNTIYF.

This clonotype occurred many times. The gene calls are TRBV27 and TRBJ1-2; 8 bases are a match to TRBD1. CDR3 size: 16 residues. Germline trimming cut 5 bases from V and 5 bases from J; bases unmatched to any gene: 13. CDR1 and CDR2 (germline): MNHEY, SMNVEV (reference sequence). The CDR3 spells CASSPYRTGYGYGYTF. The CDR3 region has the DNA TGTGCCAGCAGTCCGTACCGGACAGGGTACGGTTATGGCTACACCTTC.

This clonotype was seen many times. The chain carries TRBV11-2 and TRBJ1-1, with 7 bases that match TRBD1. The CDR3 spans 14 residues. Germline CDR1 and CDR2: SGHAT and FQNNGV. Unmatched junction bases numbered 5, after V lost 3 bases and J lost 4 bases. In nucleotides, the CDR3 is TGTGCCAGCAGCTTGCAGGGGGGAGTCACTGAAGCTTTCTTT. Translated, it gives CASSLQGGVTEAFF.

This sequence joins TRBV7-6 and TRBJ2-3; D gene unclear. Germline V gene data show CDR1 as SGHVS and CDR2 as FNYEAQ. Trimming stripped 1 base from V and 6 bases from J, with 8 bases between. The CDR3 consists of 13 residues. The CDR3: CASSLENGDTQYF. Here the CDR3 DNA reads TGTGCCAGCAGCTTAGAAAATGGTGATACGCAGTATTTT. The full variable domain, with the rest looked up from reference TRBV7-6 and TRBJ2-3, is GAGVSQSPRYKVTKRGQDVALRCDPISGHVSLYWYRQALGQGPEFLTYFNYEAQQDKSGLPNDRFSAERPEGSISTLTIQRTEQRDSAMYRCASSLENGDTQYFGPGTRLTVL.

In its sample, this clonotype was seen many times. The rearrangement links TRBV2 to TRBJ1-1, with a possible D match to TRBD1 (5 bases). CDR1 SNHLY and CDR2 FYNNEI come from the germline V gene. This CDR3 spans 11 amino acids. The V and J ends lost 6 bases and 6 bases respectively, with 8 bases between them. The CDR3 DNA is TGTGCCAGCAGCATGACAGCTGAAGCTTTCTTT. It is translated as CASSMTAEAFF.

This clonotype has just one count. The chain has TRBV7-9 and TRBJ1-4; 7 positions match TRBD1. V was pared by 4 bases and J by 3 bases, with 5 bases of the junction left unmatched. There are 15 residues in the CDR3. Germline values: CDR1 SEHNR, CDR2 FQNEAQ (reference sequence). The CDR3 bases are TGTGCCAGCAGCTGGGGGACAGTAGCTAATGAAAAACTGTTTTTT. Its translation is CASSWGTVANEKLFF.

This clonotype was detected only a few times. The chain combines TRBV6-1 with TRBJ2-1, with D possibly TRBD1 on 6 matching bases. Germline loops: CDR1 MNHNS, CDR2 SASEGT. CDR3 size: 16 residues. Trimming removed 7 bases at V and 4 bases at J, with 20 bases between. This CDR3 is CASTATGQGSYNEQFF. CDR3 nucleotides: TGTGCCAGCACTGCAACAGGGCAAGGTTCTTACAATGAGCAGTTCTTC.

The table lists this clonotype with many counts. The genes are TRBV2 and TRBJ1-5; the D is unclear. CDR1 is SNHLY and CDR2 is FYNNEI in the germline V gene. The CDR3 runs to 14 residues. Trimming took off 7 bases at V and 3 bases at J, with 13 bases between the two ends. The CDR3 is CASKETRDNQPQHF. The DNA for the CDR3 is TGTGCCAGCAAGGAAACTCGGGACAATCAGCCCCAGCATTTT.

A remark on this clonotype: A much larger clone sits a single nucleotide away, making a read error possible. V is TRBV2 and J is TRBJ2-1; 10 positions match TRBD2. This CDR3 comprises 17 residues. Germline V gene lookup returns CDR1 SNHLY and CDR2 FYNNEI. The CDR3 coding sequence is TGTGCCAGCAACGGTTTAGCGGGGGGAGGGTTTTACAGTGAGCAGTTCTTC. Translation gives CASNGLAGGGFYSEQFF.

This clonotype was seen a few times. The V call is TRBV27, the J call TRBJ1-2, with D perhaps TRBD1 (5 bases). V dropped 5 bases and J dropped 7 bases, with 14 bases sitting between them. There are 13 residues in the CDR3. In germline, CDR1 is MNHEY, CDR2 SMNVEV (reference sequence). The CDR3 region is CASSAGLGGGYTF. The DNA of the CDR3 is TGTGCCAGCAGTGCGGGACTGGGGGGTGGCTACACCTTC.

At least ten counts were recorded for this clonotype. CDR3 nucleotide sequence: TGTGCCAGCAGACAAGGTGGGGGGCGAGCTATAGTCCGCAATCAGCCCCAGCATTTT. Its protein product is CASRQGGGRAIVRNQPQHF. V and J are TRBV2 and TRBJ1-5; a weak D match, TRBD1 (6 bases). This CDR3 spans 19 amino acids. The V end was cut by 6 bases, the J end by 2 bases, with 26 bases between. Germline CDR1 SNHLY, CDR2 FYNNEI.

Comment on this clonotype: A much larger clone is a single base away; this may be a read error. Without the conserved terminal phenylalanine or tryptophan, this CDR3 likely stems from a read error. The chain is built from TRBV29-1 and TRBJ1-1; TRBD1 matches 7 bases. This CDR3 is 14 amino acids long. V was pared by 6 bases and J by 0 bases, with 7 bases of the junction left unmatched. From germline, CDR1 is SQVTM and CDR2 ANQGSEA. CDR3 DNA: TGCAGCGTGCTTCGGGACAGAATGAACACTGAAGCTTTCCTT. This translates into CSVLRDRMNTEAFL.

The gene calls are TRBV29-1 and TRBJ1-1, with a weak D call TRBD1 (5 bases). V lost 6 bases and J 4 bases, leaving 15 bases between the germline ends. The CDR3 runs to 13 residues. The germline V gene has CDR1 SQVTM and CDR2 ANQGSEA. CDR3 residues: CSVLQAEGTEAFF. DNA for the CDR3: TGCAGCGTATTACAGGCGGAGGGCACTGAAGCTTTCTTT.

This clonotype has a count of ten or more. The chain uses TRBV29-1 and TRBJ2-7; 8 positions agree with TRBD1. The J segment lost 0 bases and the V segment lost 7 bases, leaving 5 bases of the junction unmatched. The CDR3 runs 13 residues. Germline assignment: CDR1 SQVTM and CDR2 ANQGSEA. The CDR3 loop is CSAADRDSYEQYF. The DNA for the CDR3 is TGCAGCGCAGCGGACAGGGACTCCTACGAGCAGTACTTC.

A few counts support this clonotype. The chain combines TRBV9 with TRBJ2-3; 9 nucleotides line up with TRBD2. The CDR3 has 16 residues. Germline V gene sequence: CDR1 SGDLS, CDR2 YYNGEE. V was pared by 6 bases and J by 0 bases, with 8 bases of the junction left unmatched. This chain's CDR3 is CASTRMLAGSTDTQYF. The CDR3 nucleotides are TGTGCCAGCACACGCATGCTAGCGGGGAGCACAGATACGCAGTATTTT.

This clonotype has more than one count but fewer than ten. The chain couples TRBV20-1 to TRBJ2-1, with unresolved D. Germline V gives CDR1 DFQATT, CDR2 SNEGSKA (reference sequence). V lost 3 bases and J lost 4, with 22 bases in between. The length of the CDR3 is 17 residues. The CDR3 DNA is TGCAGTGCTAGTAGGAGAGGCGTCCCCACCCTGTACAATGAGCAGTTCTTC. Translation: CSASRRGVPTLYNEQFF.

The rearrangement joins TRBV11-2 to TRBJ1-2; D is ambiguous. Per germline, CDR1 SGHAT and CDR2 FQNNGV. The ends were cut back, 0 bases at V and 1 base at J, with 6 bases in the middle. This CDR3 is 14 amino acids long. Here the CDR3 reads CASSLDRNNYGYTF. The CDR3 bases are TGTGCCAGCAGCTTAGACAGGAATAACTATGGCTACACCTTC.

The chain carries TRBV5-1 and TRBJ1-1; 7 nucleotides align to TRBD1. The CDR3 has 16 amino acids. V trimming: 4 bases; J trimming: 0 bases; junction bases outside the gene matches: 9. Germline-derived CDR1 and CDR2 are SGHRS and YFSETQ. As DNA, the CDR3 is TGCGCCAGCAGCGTGCAGGGGGAAAGGGTGAACACTGAAGCTTTCTTT. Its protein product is CASSVQGERVNTEAFF.

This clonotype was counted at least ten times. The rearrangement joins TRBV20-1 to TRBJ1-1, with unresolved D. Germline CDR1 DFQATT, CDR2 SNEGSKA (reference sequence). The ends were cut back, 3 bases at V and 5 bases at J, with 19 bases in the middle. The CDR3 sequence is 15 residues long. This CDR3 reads CSASETSSEMTEAFF. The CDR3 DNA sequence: TGCAGTGCTAGTGAGACCTCCTCGGAGATGACTGAAGCTTTCTTT.